Shown below are 26 T cell receptor beta chains from a single sample sequenced in a study of blood T cell repertoires in COVID-19. Clones were sequenced by immunoSEQ multiplex PCR, and TCRdb holds only the in-frame ones, with some missing. The sample holds 11,000 to 15,000 clones, approximately 81% seen once. What was sequenced was peripheral blood. The receptors originated from a human donor in a cohort sampled during active COVID-19.

J is TRBJ2-5 and V is TRBV29-1; 7 bases line up with TRBD2. Germline trimming cut 2 bases from V and 5 bases from J; bases unmatched to any gene: 14. The CDR3 totals 16 residues. CDR1 and CDR2 (germline): SQVTM, ANQGSEA. The CDR3 bases are TGCAGCGTTGAACCCAGGACTAGAACAGGCGGGGAGACCCAGTACTTC. Its protein is CSVEPRTRTGGETQYF.

The J gene is TRBJ2-7, the V gene TRBV5-1, with TRBD2 matching 14 bases. This CDR3 contains 16 residues. With V trimmed by 5 bases and J by 7 bases, 11 bases remained unmatched. CDR1 is SGHRS and CDR2 is YFSETQ in the germline V gene. CDR3 nucleotide sequence: TGCGCCAGCAGTCCCCACCCGGGACTAGCGGGAGAGGAGCAGTACTTC. Its protein is CASSPHPGLAGEEQYF. Together with reference TRBV5-1 and TRBJ2-7, the CDR3 gives the full variable domain: KAGVTQTPRYLIKTRGQQVTLSCSPISGHRSVSWYQQTPGQGLQFLFEYFSETQRNKGNFPGRFSGRQFSNSRSEMNVSTLELGDSALYLCASSPHPGLAGEEQYFGPGTRLTVT.

The chain combines TRBV11-2 with TRBJ2-7; D is perhaps TRBD2 (6 bases). Deletions cut 5 bases from V and 7 bases from J, with 12 bases between. Germline CDR1 is SGHAT and CDR2 is FQNNGV. The length of the CDR3 is 12 residues. The CDR3: CASSNGGREQYF. The CDR3 DNA reads TGTGCCAGCAGCAACGGTGGGAGGGAGCAGTACTTC.

This chain connects TRBV10-3 to TRBJ2-1, with 11 bases matching TRBD2. The V segment lost 6 bases and the J segment 4 bases; nucleotides outside the gene matches: 11. The CDR3 runs 17 residues. CDR1 is ENHRY and CDR2 is SYGVKD in the germline V gene. CDR3 sequence (DNA): TGTGCCATCAGCTATTTACCCGGGACTAGCGGTTACAATGAGCAGTTCTTC. As protein: CAISYLPGTSGYNEQFF.

V and J are TRBV30 and TRBJ2-1, with D possibly being TRBD2 (5 bases). The CDR3 is 16 amino acids. Germline V CDR1 and CDR2: GTSNPN, SVGIG (reference sequence). Trimming pared 2 bases from V and 0 bases from J, leaving 14 bases between. The CDR3 bases are TGTGCCTGGAGTCATATCGGGGTCCGCTCCTACAATGAGCAGTTCTTC. Its protein is CAWSHIGVRSYNEQFF.

This chain connects TRBV7-9 to TRBJ2-1; D unclear. The CDR3 totals 15 residues. CDR1 and CDR2 (germline): SEHNR, FQNEAQ (reference sequence). V lost 1 base and J lost 3, with 10 bases in between. CDR3 in amino acids: CASSLGRDNYNEQFF. The CDR3 nucleotides are TGTGCCAGCAGCTTAGGACGCGACAACTACAATGAGCAGTTCTTC.

V and J are TRBV7-2 and TRBJ2-6; the D gene is possibly TRBD2 (6 bases). Per the germline V gene, CDR1 is SGHTA and CDR2 is FQGNSA. V was clipped by 4 bases and J by 2 bases, with 15 bases between them. The CDR3 runs to 17 residues. The CDR3 protein is CASSYPEGSTGANVLTF. The CDR3 DNA reads TGTGCCAGCAGCTACCCGGAGGGCTCGACTGGGGCCAACGTCCTGACTTTC.

The gene calls are TRBV7-2 and TRBJ2-5, with 9 bases matching TRBD2. V was pared by 4 bases and J by 1 base, with 10 bases of the junction left unmatched. The CDR3 is 17 amino acids. The germline V gene has CDR1 SGHTA and CDR2 FQGNSA. The CDR3 reads CASSYIAGVQGQETQYF. CDR3 coding DNA: TGTGCCAGCAGCTACATAGCGGGAGTGCAGGGCCAAGAGACCCAGTACTTC.

The J gene is TRBJ2-7, the V gene TRBV27; D possibly corresponds to TRBD1 (5 bases). With 3 bases removed from V and 3 bases from J, the gap between germline ends came to 9 bases. The CDR3 runs to 13 residues. Germline CDR1 and CDR2: MNHEY and SMNVEV (reference sequence). DNA for the CDR3: TGTGCCAGCAGTTTTGGTCAGGGCTACGAGCAGTACTTC. Protein sequence: CASSFGQGYEQYF.

This chain links TRBV5-1 with TRBJ2-6, with a tentative D call TRBD2 (6 bases). CDR3 length equals 15 residues. The V end lost 0 bases, the J end lost 2 bases, and 6 bases lay between the germline ends. CDR1 SGHRS and CDR2 YFSETQ come from the germline V gene. CDR3 amino acids: CASSLAGAGANVLTF. Written as DNA, the CDR3 is TGCGCCAGCAGCTTGGCGGGGGCTGGGGCCAACGTCCTGACTTTC.

This chain joins TRBV5-1 and TRBJ2-1, with TRBD1 matching 9 bases. The CDR3 is 19 amino acids. The J segment lost 0 bases and the V segment lost 3 bases, leaving 13 bases of the junction unmatched. Germline V lookup: CDR1 SGHRS, CDR2 YFSETQ. CDR3 protein: CASSWDRALDPSSYNEQFF. DNA of the CDR3: TGCGCCAGCAGCTGGGACAGGGCCCTTGACCCGAGCTCCTACAATGAGCAGTTCTTC.

The CDR3 nucleotides read TGCGCCAGCAGCCAAGAAAAAGCGGGAGGGCCAACAGATACGCAGTATTTT. Amino acids: CASSQEKAGGPTDTQYF. This chain connects TRBV4-3 to TRBJ2-3, with 10 bases identical to TRBD2. The V segment lost 0 bases and the J segment 3 bases; nucleotides outside the gene matches: 6. Germline values: CDR1 LGHNA, CDR2 YSLEER. The CDR3 has 17 amino acids.

V gene TRBV2 combines with J gene TRBJ2-7; a possible D gene is TRBD1 (5 bases). The V end was cut by 4 bases, the J end by 3 bases, with 7 bases between. The CDR3 is 12 residues long. Germline assignment: CDR1 SNHLY and CDR2 FYNNEI. CDR3 loop: CASSGQGYEQYF. CDR3 nucleotide sequence: TGTGCCAGCAGTGGCCAGGGCTACGAGCAGTACTTC.

The chain is built from TRBV4-3 and TRBJ2-7; TRBD1 aligns across 7 bases. This CDR3 is built from 16 residues. Germline CDR1 reads LGHNA; CDR2 reads YSLEER. V shed 4 bases and J 0 bases; nucleotides not matched to a gene: 9. In nucleotides, the CDR3 is TGCGCCAGCAGCCCCTCACAGGGGATTTCCTCCTACGAGCAGTACTTC. Translation: CASSPSQGISSYEQYF.

V usage is TRBV6-2 or TRBV6-3 and J usage is TRBJ1-5; D perhaps matches TRBD1 (6 bases). The V gene's germline CDR1 is MNHEY and CDR2 SVGEGT. The CDR3 loop spans 14 amino acids. V was cut by 1 base and J by 6 bases, with 10 bases left in between. Here the CDR3 DNA reads TGTGCCAGCAGTTACTTACAGGGTTCTCAGCCCCAGCATTTT. As protein: CASSYLQGSQPQHF.

This rearrangement joins TRBV9 to TRBJ2-7, with TRBD2 as a possible D gene (6 bases). The ends were cut back, 4 bases at V and 1 base at J, with 9 bases in the middle. The CDR3 runs 13 residues. Germline lookup yields CDR1 SGDLS and CDR2 YYNGEE. The DNA of the CDR3 is TGTGCCAGCAGCAGGGGACTGTCCTACGAGCAGTACTTC. This codes for CASSRGLSYEQYF.

The chain uses TRBV11-3 and TRBJ1-6; TRBD1 matches at 7 bases. V shed 4 bases, J shed 9 bases, and the junction held 6 bases outside the gene matches. The germline V gene has CDR1 SGHNT and CDR2 YENEEA. This CDR3 contains 14 residues. CDR3 amino acids: CASSSRQGVSPLHF. The DNA for the CDR3 is TGTGCCAGCAGCTCGCGACAGGGAGTTTCACCCCTCCACTTT.

This sequence joins TRBV14 and TRBJ2-7, with TRBD2 identical over 10 bases. Germline CDR1 reads SGHDN; CDR2 reads FVKESK. The CDR3 is 15 residues long. The V and J ends lost 4 bases and 3 bases, in that order; junction bases with no gene match: 6. The CDR3 bases are TGTGCCAGCAGCCCCAAGCGGGAGGGCCTCTACGAGCAGTACTTC. Amino acid sequence: CASSPKREGLYEQYF.

V is TRBV19 and J is TRBJ2-7, with a weak D call TRBD2 (6 bases). Germline V CDR1 and CDR2: LNHDA, SQIVND (reference sequence). V was pared by 5 bases and J by 0 bases, with 8 bases between. The CDR3 covers 13 residues. The CDR3 reads CASSGGGSYEQYF. The CDR3 DNA sequence: TGTGCCAGTAGTGGGGGAGGCTCCTACGAGCAGTACTTC.

The rearrangement links TRBV4-2 to TRBJ2-7, with 9 bases matching TRBD2. Per the germline V gene, CDR1 is LGHNA and CDR2 is YNFKEQ. This CDR3 contains 16 residues. V lost 0 bases, J lost 4 bases, and 7 bases stayed unmatched. The CDR3 DNA sequence: TGTGCCAGCAGCCAAGATCCCCTAGCGGGGAAGTACGAGCAGTACTTC. This encodes CASSQDPLAGKYEQYF.

The chain employs TRBV18 and TRBJ2-7; 13 bases match TRBD2. There are 15 residues in the CDR3. V lost 2 bases and J lost 4; bases outside the gene matches: 2. In germline, CDR1 is KGHSH, CDR2 LQKENI. CDR3 DNA sequence: TGTGCCAGCTCACCAGGGACTAGCGGGACTTACGAGCAGTACTTC. Residues: CASSPGTSGTYEQYF.

This rearrangement joins TRBV6-5 to TRBJ2-7; the match to TRBD1 covers 7 bases. The CDR3 spans 13 residues. The germline V gene encodes CDR1 MNHEY and CDR2 SVGAGI. Trimming at V came to 0 bases and at J to 7 bases, leaving 3 bases not matched to a gene. The CDR3 sequence is CASSYSDRVEQYF. In nucleotides, the CDR3 is TGTGCCAGCAGTTACTCTGACAGGGTGGAGCAGTACTTC.

CDR3 coding DNA: TGTGCCAGCAGTAGCGACAGGGACTATGGCTACACCTTC. Amino acid sequence: CASSSDRDYGYTF. The rearrangement joins TRBV28 to TRBJ1-2; 7 bases match TRBD1. After removal of 5 bases from V and 3 bases from J, the junction contained 3 bases not matched to a gene. CDR1 and CDR2 (germline): MDHEN, SYDVKM. This CDR3 region has 13 residues.

The chain carries TRBV4-1 and TRBJ1-3, with unresolved D. CDR3 size: 15 residues. The V and J ends lost 0 bases and 3 bases respectively, with 9 bases between them. From germline, CDR1 is MGHRA and CDR2 YSYEKL. This chain's CDR3 is CASSQERGIGNTIYF. The DNA of the CDR3 is TGCGCCAGCAGCCAAGAACGAGGGATTGGAAACACCATATATTTT.

The rearrangement joins TRBV4-3 to TRBJ2-6; a possible D gene is TRBD1 (7 bases). V was shortened by 6 bases and J by 4 bases, with 22 bases between the two germline ends. CDR1 is LGHNA and CDR2 is YSLEER in the germline V gene. The CDR3 runs to 18 residues. The CDR3, as DNA: TGCGCCAGCAGTCCCGCGGGACAGACTACCGCCGGGGCCAACGTCCTGACTTTC. Its protein product is CASSPAGQTTAGANVLTF.

The gene calls are TRBV12-3 or TRBV12-4 and TRBJ1-5; possibly TRBD1 for D (5 bases). V was clipped by 6 bases and J by 9 bases, with 15 bases between them. The CDR3 spans 13 residues. The CDR3 loop reads CASRITGQGPQHF. In nucleotides, the CDR3 is TGTGCCAGCAGGATTACAGGCCAGGGGCCCCAGCATTTT.